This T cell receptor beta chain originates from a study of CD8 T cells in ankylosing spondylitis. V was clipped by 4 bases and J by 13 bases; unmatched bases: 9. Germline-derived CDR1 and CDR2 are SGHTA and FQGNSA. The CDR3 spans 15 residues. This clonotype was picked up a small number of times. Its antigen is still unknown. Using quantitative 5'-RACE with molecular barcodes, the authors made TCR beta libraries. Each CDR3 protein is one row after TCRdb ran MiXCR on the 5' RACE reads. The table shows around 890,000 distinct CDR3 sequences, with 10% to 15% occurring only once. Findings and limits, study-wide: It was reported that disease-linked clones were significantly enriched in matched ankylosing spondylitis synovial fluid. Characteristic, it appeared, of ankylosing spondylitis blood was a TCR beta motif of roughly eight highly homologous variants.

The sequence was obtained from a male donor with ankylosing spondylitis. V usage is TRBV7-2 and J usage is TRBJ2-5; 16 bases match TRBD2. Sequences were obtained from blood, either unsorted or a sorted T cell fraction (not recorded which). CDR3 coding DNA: TGTGCCAGCAGCTCCCAGGGACTAGCGGGAGGGCCGCTGTACTTC. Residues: CASSSQGLAGGPLYF.